This TCR beta chain was recovered during a study of beta chain features in type 1 diabetes. There are a few counts of this clone. Expressed TCRB transcripts were sequenced after all isolated RNA was converted to cDNA. Profiled with immunoSEQ multiplex PCR; TCRdb holds only in-frame clones, not every one. The sample consists of approximately 6,100 clones, about 69% of them appearing once. This clonotype was obtained from a man younger than 35 in good health. The sample consisted of Tregs from blood.

Here the CDR3 DNA reads TGTGCCAGCAGCCACTCCCTTTCCAGCGCCTACTCCTACAATGAGCAGTTCTTC. This sequence encodes CASSHSLSSAYSYNEQFF. The genes are TRBV5-6 and TRBJ2-1, with D uncertain. CDR1 is SGHDT, CDR2 YYEEEE, per germline. V was shortened by 4 bases and J by 0 bases, with 20 bases between the two germline ends. The CDR3 length is 18 residues.